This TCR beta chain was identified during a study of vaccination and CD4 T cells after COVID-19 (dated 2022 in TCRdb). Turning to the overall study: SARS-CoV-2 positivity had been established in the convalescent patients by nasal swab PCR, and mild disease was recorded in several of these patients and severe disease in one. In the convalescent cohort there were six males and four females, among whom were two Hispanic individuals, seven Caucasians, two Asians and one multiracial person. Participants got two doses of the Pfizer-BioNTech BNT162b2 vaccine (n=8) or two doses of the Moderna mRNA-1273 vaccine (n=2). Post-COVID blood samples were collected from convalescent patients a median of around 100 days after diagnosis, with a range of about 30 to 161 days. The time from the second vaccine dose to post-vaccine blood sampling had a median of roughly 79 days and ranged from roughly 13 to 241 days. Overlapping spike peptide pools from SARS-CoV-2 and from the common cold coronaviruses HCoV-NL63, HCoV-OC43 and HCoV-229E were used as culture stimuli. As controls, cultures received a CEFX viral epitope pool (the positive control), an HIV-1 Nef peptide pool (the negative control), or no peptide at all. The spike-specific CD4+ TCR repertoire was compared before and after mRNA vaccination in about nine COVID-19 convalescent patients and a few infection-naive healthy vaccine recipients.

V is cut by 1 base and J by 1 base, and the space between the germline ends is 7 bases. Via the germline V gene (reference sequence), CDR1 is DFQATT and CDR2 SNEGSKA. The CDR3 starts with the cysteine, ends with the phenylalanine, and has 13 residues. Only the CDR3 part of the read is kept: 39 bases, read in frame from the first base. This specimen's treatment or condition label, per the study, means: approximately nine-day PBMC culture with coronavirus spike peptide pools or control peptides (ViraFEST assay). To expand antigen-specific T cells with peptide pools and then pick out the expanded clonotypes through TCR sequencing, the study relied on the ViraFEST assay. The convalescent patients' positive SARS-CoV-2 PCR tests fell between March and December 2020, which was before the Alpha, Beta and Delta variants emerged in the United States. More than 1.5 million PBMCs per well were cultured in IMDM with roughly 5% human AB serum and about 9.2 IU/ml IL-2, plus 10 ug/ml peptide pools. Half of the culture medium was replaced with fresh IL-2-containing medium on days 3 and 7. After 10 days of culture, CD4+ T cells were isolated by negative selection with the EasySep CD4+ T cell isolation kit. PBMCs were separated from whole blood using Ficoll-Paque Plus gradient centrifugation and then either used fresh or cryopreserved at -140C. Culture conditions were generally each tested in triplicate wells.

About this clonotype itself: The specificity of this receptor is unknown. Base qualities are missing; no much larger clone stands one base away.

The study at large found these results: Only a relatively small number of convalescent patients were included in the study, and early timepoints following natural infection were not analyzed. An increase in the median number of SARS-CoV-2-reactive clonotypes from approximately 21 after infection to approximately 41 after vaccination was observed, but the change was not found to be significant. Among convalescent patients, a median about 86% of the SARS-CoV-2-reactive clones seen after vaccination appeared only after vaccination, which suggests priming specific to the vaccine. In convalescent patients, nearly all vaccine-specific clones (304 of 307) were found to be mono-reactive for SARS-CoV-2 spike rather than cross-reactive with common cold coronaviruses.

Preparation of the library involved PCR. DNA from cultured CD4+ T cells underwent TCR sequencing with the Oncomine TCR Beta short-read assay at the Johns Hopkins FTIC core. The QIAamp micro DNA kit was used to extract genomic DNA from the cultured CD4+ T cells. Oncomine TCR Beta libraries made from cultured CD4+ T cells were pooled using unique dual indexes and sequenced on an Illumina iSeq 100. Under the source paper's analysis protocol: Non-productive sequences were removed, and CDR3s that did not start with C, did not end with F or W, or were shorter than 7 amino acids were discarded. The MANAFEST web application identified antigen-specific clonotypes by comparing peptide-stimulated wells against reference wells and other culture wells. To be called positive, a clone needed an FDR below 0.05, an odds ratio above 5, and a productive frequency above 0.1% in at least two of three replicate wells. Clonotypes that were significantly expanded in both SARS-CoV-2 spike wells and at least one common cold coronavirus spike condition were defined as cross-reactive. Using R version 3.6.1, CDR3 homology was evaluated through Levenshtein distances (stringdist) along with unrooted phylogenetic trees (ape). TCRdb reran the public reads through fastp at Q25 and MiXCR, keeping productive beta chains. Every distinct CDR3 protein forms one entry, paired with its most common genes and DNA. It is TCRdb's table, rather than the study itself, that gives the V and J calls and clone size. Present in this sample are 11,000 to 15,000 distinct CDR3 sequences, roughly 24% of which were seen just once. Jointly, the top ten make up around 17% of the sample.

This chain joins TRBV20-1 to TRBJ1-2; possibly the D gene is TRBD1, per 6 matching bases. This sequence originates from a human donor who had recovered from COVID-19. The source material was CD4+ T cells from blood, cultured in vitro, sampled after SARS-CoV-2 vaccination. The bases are TGCAGTGCTAGAGGCAGGGGTAACTATGGCTACACCTTC. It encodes CSARGRGNYGYTF.